A single sample is the source of the 9 T cell receptor beta chains below, sequenced in a study of blood T cell repertoires in COVID-19. Clones were sequenced by immunoSEQ multiplex PCR, and TCRdb holds only the in-frame ones, with some missing. The data contain some 85,000 clones, roughly 78% of them singletons. Sequenced: peripheral blood. The receptor set was obtained from an elderly woman with acute or convalescent COVID-19.

This clone was seen only a few times. The V gene is TRBV6-5, the J gene TRBJ1-2; possibly TRBD1 for D (6 bases). V was shortened by 0 bases and J by 7 bases, with 12 bases between the two germline ends. The CDR3 is 14 residues long. The germline gives CDR1 MNHEY, CDR2 SVGAGI. This CDR3 reads CASSYSTGGAGYTF. In DNA form, the CDR3 reads TGTGCCAGCAGTTACTCGACGGGGGGGGCTGGCTACACCTTC.

This clone was seen just once. The chain joins TRBV12-3 or TRBV12-4 to TRBJ1-1, with a weak D call TRBD1 (6 bases). With 8 bases removed from V and 4 bases from J, the gap between germline ends came to 14 bases. This CDR3 is built from 13 residues. The CDR3 bases are TGTGCCAGCGGGGGGGCATGGGGCACTGAAGCTTTCTTT. Translated: CASGGAWGTEAFF.

The V gene is TRBV7-9, the J gene TRBJ1-1; 9 bases map to TRBD1. CDR1 is SEHNR, CDR2 FQNEAQ, per germline (reference sequence). The CDR3 runs to 14 residues. V lost 3 bases and J lost 4; bases outside the gene matches: 3. The CDR3 protein is CASSFGQGSTEAFF. CDR3 bases: TGTGCCAGCAGCTTTGGACAGGGGAGCACTGAAGCTTTCTTT. Full variable domain (missing parts from reference TRBV7-9 and TRBJ1-1): DTGVSQNPRHKITKRGQNVTFRCDPISEHNRLYWYRQTLGQGPEFLTYFQNEAQLEKSRLLSDRFSAERPKGSFSTLEIQRTEQGDSAMYLCASSFGQGSTEAFFGQGTRLTVV.

The chain uses TRBV25-1 and TRBJ2-6; D might be TRBD1 (5 bases). CDR1 is MGHDK, CDR2 SYGVNS, per germline. This CDR3 has 14 residues. V was cut by 5 bases and J by 2 bases, with 7 bases left in between. The CDR3 loop is CASSKTAGANVLTF. The CDR3 DNA follows: TGTGCCAGCAGTAAGACAGCTGGGGCCAACGTCCTGACTTTC.

The J gene is TRBJ2-5, the V gene TRBV5-5; D perhaps matches TRBD1 (5 bases). Trimming took 0 bases from V and 5 from J, leaving 14 bases between them. Germline V gene lookup returns CDR1 SGHKS and CDR2 YYEKEE (reference sequence). The CDR3 contains 15 residues. CDR3 coding DNA: TGTGCCAGCAGCTTGGGGCCAGACAGCAGGGAGACCCAGTACTTC. Amino acid sequence: CASSLGPDSRETQYF.

This rearrangement joins TRBV15 to TRBJ1-5; possible D gene TRBD1, 6 bases. The CDR3 runs 14 residues. From germline, CDR1 is LNHNV and CDR2 YYDKDF (reference sequence). Trimming left V 5 bases short and J 2 bases short, with 10 bases between. The CDR3 sequence: CATSRNRGNQPQHF. The CDR3, as DNA: TGTGCCACCAGCCGAAACAGGGGCAATCAGCCCCAGCATTTT.

This clone was seen only a few times. This chain joins TRBV9 and TRBJ2-1; 8 bases align to TRBD2. This CDR3 spans 16 amino acids. Germline V CDR1 and CDR2: SGDLS, YYNGEE. J was trimmed by 4 bases and V by 4 bases; bases with no gene match: 10. CDR3 nucleotide sequence: TGTGCCAGCAGCCCCCGCGGTAGCGGGGATTACAATGAGCAGTTCTTC. Translated, it gives CASSPRGSGDYNEQFF.

The chain has TRBV7-9 and TRBJ1-4, with a weak D call TRBD1 (6 bases). CDR3 size: 18 residues. Germline CDR1 reads SEHNR; CDR2 reads FQNEAQ (reference sequence). V lost 1 base to trimming and J lost 3 bases, with 18 bases between them. CDR3 in amino acids: CASSLEAWGHSSNEKLFF. CDR3 DNA: TGTGCCAGCAGCTTAGAAGCTTGGGGGCACTCGTCTAATGAAAAACTGTTTTTT.

This chain joins TRBV7-2 and TRBJ2-7; TRBD1 aligns across 7 bases. The CDR3 has 12 amino acids. Germline loops: CDR1 SGHTA, CDR2 FQGNSA. J lost 9 bases, V lost 1 base, and 3 bases had no gene match. The CDR3 reads CASSLDRGRQYF. The CDR3, as DNA: TGTGCCAGCAGCTTAGATAGGGGGCGGCAGTACTTC. Full variable domain (remainder filled in from reference TRBV7-2 and TRBJ2-7): GAGVSQSPSNKVTEKGKDVELRCDPISGHTALYWYRQSLGQGLEFLIYFQGNSAPDKSGLPSDRFSAERTGGSVSTLTIQRTQQEDSAVYLCASSLDRGRQYFGPGTRLTVT.